A single sample is the source of the 15 T cell receptor beta chains below, sequenced in a study of blood T cell repertoires in COVID-19. Some clones are missing from TCRdb's copy, which holds only in-frame ones; the method was immunoSEQ multiplex PCR. Among a few hundred thousand clones listed, over 75% were seen once. Sequenced: peripheral blood. The source of these receptors is a woman between 45 and 60 years old with acute or convalescent COVID-19.

The chain carries TRBV5-1 and TRBJ1-2; the D is unclear. The CDR3 loop spans 15 amino acids. V lost 2 bases, J lost 4 bases, and 15 bases lay in between. Per the germline V gene, CDR1 is SGHRS and CDR2 is YFSETQ. The CDR3 region is CASSLSLDIAYGYTF. DNA of the CDR3: TGCGCCAGCAGCTTATCTTTAGACATCGCCTATGGCTACACCTTC.

This rearrangement joins TRBV3-1 (or the pseudogene TRBV3-2) to TRBJ2-7; 11 nucleotides match TRBD2. The CDR3 is 15 residues long. The J segment lost 2 bases and the V segment lost 4 bases, leaving 4 bases of the junction unmatched. Germline V gives CDR1 LGHDT, CDR2 YNNKEL (reference sequence). CDR3 coding DNA: TGTGCCAGCAGCCTGAGACTAGCGGGGCCCTACGAGCAGTACTTC. As protein: CASSLRLAGPYEQYF.

There are many counts of this clone. V gene TRBV20-1 combines with J gene TRBJ2-5; D uncertain. The CDR3 consists of 11 residues. CDR1 is DFQATT, CDR2 SNEGSKA, per germline (reference sequence). V was cut by 2 bases and J by 5 bases, with 6 bases left in between. CDR3 DNA sequence: TGCAGTGCTAGACCTTTGGAGACCCAGTACTTC. Its translation is CSARPLETQYF.

The chain couples TRBV18 to TRBJ1-1, with TRBD1 matching 8 bases. The CDR3 contains 16 residues. Trimming took 3 bases from V and 3 from J; bases not matched to a gene: 9. CDR1 and CDR2 (germline): KGHSH, LQKENI. CDR3: CASSPWVTGADTEAFF. In DNA, the CDR3 is TGTGCCAGCTCACCTTGGGTGACAGGGGCGGACACTGAAGCTTTCTTT.

The chain recombines TRBV11-3 with TRBJ2-1; 8 bases fit TRBD2. CDR1 is SGHNT, CDR2 YENEEA, per germline. The junction had 9 bases not matched to a gene; V was cut back by 4 bases and J by 10 bases. There are 14 residues in the CDR3. CDR3 nucleotide sequence: TGTGCCAGCAGCTCTGATAGCGGGATCGACGAGCAGTTCTTC. Translated: CASSSDSGIDEQFF.

This chain uses TRBV12-3 or TRBV12-4 with TRBJ2-3, with D unclear. The CDR3 is 13 residues long. V lost 2 bases and J lost 2, with 5 bases in between. The CDR3 DNA reads TGTGCCAGCAGTTTACTACCCACAGATACGCAGTATTTT. Translated, it gives CASSLLPTDTQYF.

V is TRBV5-6 and J is TRBJ2-5; TRBD2 matches 15 bases. Trimming at V came to 4 bases and at J to 5 bases, leaving 9 bases not matched to a gene. CDR3 length equals 17 residues. The germline V gene has CDR1 SGHDT and CDR2 YYEEEE. The CDR3 coding sequence is TGTGCCAGCAGCAAAGGACTAGCGGGAGGGTTAGGGGAGACCCAGTACTTC. Protein sequence: CASSKGLAGGLGETQYF.

The V call is TRBV7-3, the J call TRBJ2-2; 9 bases map to TRBD1. The length of the CDR3 is 13 residues. Germline V gene data show CDR1 as SGHTA and CDR2 as FQGTGA. V was pared by 9 bases and J by 7 bases, with 6 bases of the junction left unmatched. The CDR3 nucleotides are TGTGCCAGTCGGGACAGGGATGTCGGGGAGCTGTTTTTT. It translates to CASRDRDVGELFF.

The rearrangement uses TRBV9 and TRBJ2-4; TRBD1 matches 8 bases. The trim removed 3 bases at V and 1 base at J, leaving 0 bases unmatched. This CDR3 is built from 14 residues. The V gene's germline CDR1 is SGDLS and CDR2 YYNGEE. CDR3 protein: CASSGQGAKNIQYF. CDR3 coding DNA: TGTGCCAGCAGCGGACAGGGGGCCAAAAACATTCAGTACTTC.

The CDR3 sequence: CATSDFTSGRGQETQYF. The CDR3 nucleotides are TGTGCCACCAGTGATTTTACTAGCGGGAGGGGTCAAGAGACCCAGTACTTC. This rearrangement joins TRBV24-1 to TRBJ2-5; 13 nucleotides agree with TRBD2. The V and J ends lost 1 base and 2 bases, in that order; junction bases with no gene match: 3. The CDR3 length is 17 residues. Germline-derived CDR1 and CDR2 are KGHDR and SFDVKD.

The chain uses TRBV19 and TRBJ1-5; possibly TRBD1 for D (5 bases). The CDR3 sequence is 15 residues long. CDR1 LNHDA and CDR2 SQIVND come from the germline V gene (reference sequence). Trimming stripped 0 bases from V and 5 bases from J, with 11 bases between. As DNA, the CDR3 is TGTGCCAGTAGTATAGACGGGCAGGGCTATCAGCCCCAGCATTTT. The encoded protein is CASSIDGQGYQPQHF.

The J gene is TRBJ1-1, the V gene TRBV18; no clear D. The CDR3 sequence is 14 residues long. The ends were cut back, 6 bases at V and 1 base at J, with 12 bases in the middle. Germline V gene lookup returns CDR1 KGHSH and CDR2 LQKENI. DNA for the CDR3: TGTGCCAGCTCTCGGGTATTAGGGAACACTGAAGCTTTCTTT. Translating it yields CASSRVLGNTEAFF.

The rearrangement links TRBV6-2 or TRBV6-3 to TRBJ2-1; a weak D match, TRBD2 (6 bases). Germline V gene lookup returns CDR1 MNHEY and CDR2 SVGEGT. This CDR3 has 12 residues. V shed 5 bases and J shed 14 bases, with 16 bases lying between them. The chain's CDR3 is CASSTGTQMEFF. The DNA of the CDR3 is TGTGCCAGCAGTACCGGGACTCAGATGGAGTTCTTC.

The chain uses TRBV9 and TRBJ2-2; 7 bases fit TRBD2. This CDR3 comprises 15 residues. J was trimmed by 2 bases and V by 3 bases; bases with no gene match: 4. Looked up from germline, CDR1 is SGDLS and CDR2 is YYNGEE. DNA of the CDR3: TGTGCCAGCAGCGCAATGGGACTAAACACCGGGGAGCTGTTTTTT. Its protein product is CASSAMGLNTGELFF.

This chain links TRBV7-3 with TRBJ2-5; the D gene is possibly TRBD2 (5 bases). Germline V CDR1 and CDR2: SGHTA, FQGTGA. The CDR3 length is 14 residues. V was trimmed by 1 base and J by 4 bases, leaving 10 bases between them. CDR3 sequence (DNA): TGTGCCAGCAGCTTAATGGCAGCGGCAGAGACCCAGTACTTC. It encodes CASSLMAAAETQYF.